Presented here are 4 T cell receptor beta chains from one specimen sequenced in a study of blood T cell repertoires in COVID-19. Method: immunoSEQ multiplex PCR; TCRdb's copy keeps in-frame clones and lacks some. This sample has 65,000 to 70,000 clones, with approximately 80% found just once. The sequencing sample was made of peripheral blood. These TCRs come from a human donor in a cohort sampled during active COVID-19.

V gene TRBV7-2 combines with J gene TRBJ1-2; D is perhaps TRBD1 (6 bases). The CDR3 totals 14 residues. The germline CDR1 and CDR2 sequences are SGHTA and FQGNSA. V was pared by 2 bases and J by 4 bases, with 11 bases between. The CDR3 is CASSLTAGAYGYTF. The CDR3 DNA reads as TGTGCCAGCAGCTTAACCGCGGGGGCCTATGGCTACACCTTC.

The V call is TRBV19, the J call TRBJ2-5; 10 nucleotides match TRBD2. This CDR3 has 14 amino acids. With 3 bases clipped from V and 10 bases from J, the junction kept 8 bases outside the gene matches. Germline V gene data show CDR1 as LNHDA and CDR2 as SQIVND (reference sequence). The CDR3 sequence: CASSMEEREGGQYF. DNA for the CDR3: TGTGCCAGTAGTATGGAGGAGCGGGAGGGCGGCCAGTACTTC.

The chain employs TRBV7-2 and TRBJ1-1, with 7 bases lining up with TRBD1. Germline V lookup: CDR1 SGHTA, CDR2 FQGNSA. This CDR3 has 16 amino acids. The J segment lost 5 bases and the V segment lost 1 base, leaving 10 bases of the junction unmatched. In DNA form, the CDR3 reads TGTGCCAGCAGCTTAGGGCCCCCAGGGGGGAATACTGAAGCTTTCTTT. Amino acid sequence: CASSLGPPGGNTEAFF.

This clone came up a few times. The V and J genes are TRBV2 and TRBJ2-7, with 8 nucleotides matching TRBD1. Germline lookup yields CDR1 SNHLY and CDR2 FYNNEI. CDR3 length: 14 residues. With V trimmed by 2 bases and J by 5 bases, 5 bases remained unmatched. The CDR3 sequence: CASSEMTGVDEQYF. As DNA, the CDR3 is TGTGCCAGCAGTGAAATGACAGGGGTGGACGAGCAGTACTTC.